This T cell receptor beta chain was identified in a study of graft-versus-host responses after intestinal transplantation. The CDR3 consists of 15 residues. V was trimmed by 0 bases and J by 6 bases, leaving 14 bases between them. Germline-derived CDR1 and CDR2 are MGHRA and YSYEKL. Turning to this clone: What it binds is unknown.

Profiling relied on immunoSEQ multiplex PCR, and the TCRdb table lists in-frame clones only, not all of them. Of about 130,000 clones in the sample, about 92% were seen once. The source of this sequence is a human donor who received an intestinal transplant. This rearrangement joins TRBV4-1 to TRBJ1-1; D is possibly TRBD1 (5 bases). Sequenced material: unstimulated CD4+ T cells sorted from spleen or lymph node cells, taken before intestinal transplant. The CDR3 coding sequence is TGCGCCAGCAGCCAAGACAGGGCTAGAACGGCTGAAGCTTTCTTT. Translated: CASSQDRARTAEAFF.